This is a list of T cell receptor beta chains from one sample in a study of identical twins. TCRdb independently ran MiXCR on the 5' RACE reads; one entry per CDR3 protein. The sample holds 400,000 to 500,000 distinct CDR3 sequences, 18% seen once. The sequencing input was naive T cells sorted from blood. These receptors originate from a man aged 45 to 65 in good health. Both conserved end residues are part of each CDR3. The D gene is left open where the match is weak. For some rows the clone size is stated as once, few or many, or as a class when expanded; others skip it.

v_gene: TRBV20-1; abundance: many; d_gene: TRBD2; j_gene: TRBJ2-3; len: 16; CDR3nt: TGCAGTGCTAGGCAAGCTAGCGGGACCAGCACAGATACGCAGTATTTT; CDR3aa: CSARQASGTSTDTQYF
v_gene: TRBV6-2/TRBV6-3; abundance: -; d_gene: TRBD1; j_gene: TRBJ2-1; len: 15; CDR3nt: TGTGCCAGCAGAAAGACAGGGGGCGGGGGGAATGAGCAGTTCTTC; CDR3aa: CASRKTGGGGNEQFF
v_gene: TRBV7-2; abundance: many; d_gene: TRBD2; j_gene: TRBJ2-3; len: 16; CDR3nt: TGTGCCAGCAGTTTTAGGCTTGCGCGGGAGGGCGATACGCAGTATTTT; CDR3aa: CASSFRLAREGDTQYF
v_gene: TRBV29-1; abundance: many; d_gene: -; j_gene: TRBJ2-5; len: 14; CDR3nt: TGCAGCGTTGAAGATCGGAGGGGACCTGGGACCCAGTACTTC; CDR3aa: CSVEDRRGPGTQYF
v_gene: TRBV11-2; abundance: -; d_gene: -; j_gene: TRBJ2-1; len: 12; CDR3nt: TGTGCCAGCAGCTTAAGGTGGGGTGAGCAGTTCTTC; CDR3aa: CASSLRWGEQFF
v_gene: TRBV25-1; abundance: -; d_gene: -; j_gene: TRBJ2-7; len: 15; CDR3nt: TGTGCCAGCAGTGAGACAGGCGGAACCAACCACGAGCAGTACTTC; CDR3aa: CASSETGGTNHEQYF
v_gene: TRBV20-1; abundance: -; d_gene: -; j_gene: TRBJ1-1; len: 13; CDR3nt: TGCAGTGCCATGGGCCGTTTGAACACTGAAGCTTTCTTT; CDR3aa: CSAMGRLNTEAFF
v_gene: TRBV11-2; abundance: -; d_gene: -; j_gene: TRBJ2-7; len: 13; CDR3nt: TGTGCCAGCAGCTGGCAACAGGAAAGTGGGCAGTACTTC; CDR3aa: CASSWQQESGQYF
v_gene: TRBV12-3/TRBV12-4; abundance: -; d_gene: TRBD1; j_gene: TRBJ1-6; len: 16; CDR3nt: TGTGCCAGCAGCAACCCACCGGGACAGGGGGGATCACCCCTCCACTTT; CDR3aa: CASSNPPGQGGSPLHF
v_gene: TRBV27; abundance: many; d_gene: -; j_gene: TRBJ1-1; len: 13; CDR3nt: TGTGCCAGCAGAAATTTCGGACAGAGAGAAGCTTTCTTT; CDR3aa: CASRNFGQREAFF
v_gene: TRBV3-1; abundance: -; d_gene: TRBD1; j_gene: TRBJ2-7; len: 16; CDR3nt: TGTGCCAGCAGCCAAGAACGGGACAGGGGTATCTACGAGCAGTACTTC; CDR3aa: CASSQERDRGIYEQYF
v_gene: TRBV6-5; abundance: -; d_gene: -; j_gene: TRBJ1-5; len: 14; CDR3nt: TGTGCCAGCAGTTACTCGGACGGAAATCAGCCCCAGCATTTT; CDR3aa: CASSYSDGNQPQHF
v_gene: TRBV10-3; abundance: -; d_gene: -; j_gene: TRBJ2-3; len: 15; CDR3nt: TGTGCCATCAGTGACGGAAGGTCCACTATGGATACGCAGTATTTT; CDR3aa: CAISDGRSTMDTQYF
v_gene: TRBV6-5; abundance: few; d_gene: -; j_gene: TRBJ2-7; len: 16; CDR3nt: TGTGCCAGCAGTTACTCGACCCCCCCGGGGGCCTACGAGCAGTACTTC; CDR3aa: CASSYSTPPGAYEQYF
v_gene: TRBV12-3/TRBV12-4; abundance: many; d_gene: -; j_gene: TRBJ2-1; len: 12; CDR3nt: TGTGCCAGCAGTTTTCTAGCTCCAGAGCAGTTCTTC; CDR3aa: CASSFLAPEQFF
v_gene: TRBV7-9; abundance: few; d_gene: TRBD1; j_gene: TRBJ1-5; len: 14; CDR3nt: TGTGCCAGCAGCCAGGGACAGGGGATTCAGCCCCAGCATTTT; CDR3aa: CASSQGQGIQPQHF
v_gene: TRBV6-2/TRBV6-3; abundance: many; d_gene: -; j_gene: TRBJ2-2; len: 12; CDR3nt: TGTGCCAGCACGAGAGGGGACGGGGAGCTGTTTTTT; CDR3aa: CASTRGDGELFF
v_gene: TRBV6-2/TRBV6-3; abundance: few; d_gene: TRBD1; j_gene: TRBJ1-1; len: 13; CDR3nt: TGTGCCAGCAGAGCAGGACAGGCGGCTGAAGCTTTCTTT; CDR3aa: CASRAGQAAEAFF
v_gene: TRBV5-1; abundance: few; d_gene: -; j_gene: TRBJ1-1; len: 13; CDR3nt: TGCGCCAGCAGCGAGACGGGCAACACTGAAGCTTTCTTT; CDR3aa: CASSETGNTEAFF
v_gene: TRBV25-1; abundance: few; d_gene: -; j_gene: TRBJ1-2; len: 14; CDR3nt: TGTGCCAGCAGTGACTCGGGACGGTACTATGGCTACACCTTC; CDR3aa: CASSDSGRYYGYTF
v_gene: TRBV15; abundance: -; d_gene: -; j_gene: TRBJ2-1; len: 12; CDR3nt: TGTGCCACCAGCAGAGATAGGCCTGAGCAGTTCTTC; CDR3aa: CATSRDRPEQFF
v_gene: TRBV12-3/TRBV12-4; abundance: few; d_gene: -; j_gene: TRBJ2-5; len: 13; CDR3nt: TGTGCCAGCAGTTTTGGTGGGGTAGAGACCCAGTACTTC; CDR3aa: CASSFGGVETQYF
v_gene: TRBV9; abundance: many; d_gene: TRBD2; j_gene: TRBJ2-2; len: 19; CDR3nt: TGTGCCAGCAGCGTAGGTTTGGGACTAGCGGGAGAAAGTGCCGGGGAGCTGTTTTTT; CDR3aa: CASSVGLGLAGESAGELFF
v_gene: TRBV11-2; abundance: few; d_gene: -; j_gene: TRBJ2-2; len: 14; CDR3nt: TGTGCCAGCAGCTTAGGGGGCAGTACCGGGGAGCTGTTTTTT; CDR3aa: CASSLGGSTGELFF
v_gene: TRBV5-1; abundance: -; d_gene: -; j_gene: TRBJ2-7; len: 15; CDR3nt: TGCGCCAGCAGCTTGGTACCCGTCGGCTCCTACGAGCAGTACTTC; CDR3aa: CASSLVPVGSYEQYF
v_gene: TRBV15; abundance: -; d_gene: TRBD1; j_gene: TRBJ2-3; len: 14; CDR3nt: TGTGCCACCAGCCCCGGGACAGGGCAGGATACGCAGTATTTT; CDR3aa: CATSPGTGQDTQYF
v_gene: TRBV5-1; abundance: many; d_gene: TRBD1; j_gene: TRBJ2-1; len: 15; CDR3nt: TGCGCCAGCAGCTTGGCACAGGGGGTTGCTTCTGAGCAGTTCTTC; CDR3aa: CASSLAQGVASEQFF
v_gene: TRBV6-2/TRBV6-3; abundance: many; d_gene: TRBD2; j_gene: TRBJ2-4; len: 16; CDR3nt: TGTGCCAGCAGTGACGGGACTAGCGGGAGGAGGAACATTCAGTACTTC; CDR3aa: CASSDGTSGRRNIQYF
v_gene: TRBV5-1; abundance: few; d_gene: -; j_gene: TRBJ1-1; len: 14; CDR3nt: TGCGCCAGCAGCCCAACAGGGCGGGACACTGAAGCTTTCTTT; CDR3aa: CASSPTGRDTEAFF
v_gene: TRBV5-1; abundance: -; d_gene: TRBD1; j_gene: TRBJ2-3; len: 15; CDR3nt: TGCGCCAGCAGCGCACAGGGGACCGGCACAGATACGCAGTATTTT; CDR3aa: CASSAQGTGTDTQYF
v_gene: TRBV12-3/TRBV12-4; abundance: few; d_gene: TRBD1; j_gene: TRBJ2-2; len: 15; CDR3nt: TGTGCCAGCAGTTTAATGGACAGGGGGAACGGGGAGCTGTTTTTT; CDR3aa: CASSLMDRGNGELFF